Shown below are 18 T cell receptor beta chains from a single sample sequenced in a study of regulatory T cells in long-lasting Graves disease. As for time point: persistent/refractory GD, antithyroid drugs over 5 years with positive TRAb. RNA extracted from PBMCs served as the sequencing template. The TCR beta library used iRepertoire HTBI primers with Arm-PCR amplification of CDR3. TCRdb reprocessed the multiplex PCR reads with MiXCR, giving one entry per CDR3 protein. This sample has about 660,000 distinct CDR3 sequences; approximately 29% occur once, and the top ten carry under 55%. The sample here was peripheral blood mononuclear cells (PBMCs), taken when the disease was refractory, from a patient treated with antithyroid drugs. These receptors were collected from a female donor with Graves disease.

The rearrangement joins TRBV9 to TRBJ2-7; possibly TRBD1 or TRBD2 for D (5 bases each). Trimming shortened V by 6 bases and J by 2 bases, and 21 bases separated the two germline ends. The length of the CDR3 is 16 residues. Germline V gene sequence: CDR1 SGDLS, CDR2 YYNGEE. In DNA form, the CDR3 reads TGTGCCAGCACCCTAGCCGGCCCGGGGCCTCCCTACGAGCAGTACTTC. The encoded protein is CASTLAGPGPPYEQYF.

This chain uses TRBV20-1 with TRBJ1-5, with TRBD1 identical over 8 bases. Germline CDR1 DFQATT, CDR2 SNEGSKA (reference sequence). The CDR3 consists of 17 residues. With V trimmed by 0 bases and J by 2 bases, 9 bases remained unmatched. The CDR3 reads CSARDVQGANGNQPQHF. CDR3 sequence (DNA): TGCAGTGCTAGAGACGTTCAGGGGGCAAACGGCAATCAGCCCCAGCATTTT.

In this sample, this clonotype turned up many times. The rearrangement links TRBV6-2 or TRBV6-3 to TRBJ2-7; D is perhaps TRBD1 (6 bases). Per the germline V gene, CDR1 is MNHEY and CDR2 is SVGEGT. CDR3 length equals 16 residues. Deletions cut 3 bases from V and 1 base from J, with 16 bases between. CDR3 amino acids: CASSYPRPDSSYEQYF. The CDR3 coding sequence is TGTGCCAGCAGTTATCCCAGACCGGACAGTTCCTACGAGCAGTACTTC.

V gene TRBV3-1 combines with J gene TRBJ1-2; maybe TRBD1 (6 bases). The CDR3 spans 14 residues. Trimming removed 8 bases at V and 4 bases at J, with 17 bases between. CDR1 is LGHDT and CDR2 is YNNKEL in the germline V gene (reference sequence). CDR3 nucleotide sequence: TGTGCCAGCGCTCCTCACAGGGACTTCTATGGCTACACCTTC. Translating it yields CASAPHRDFYGYTF.

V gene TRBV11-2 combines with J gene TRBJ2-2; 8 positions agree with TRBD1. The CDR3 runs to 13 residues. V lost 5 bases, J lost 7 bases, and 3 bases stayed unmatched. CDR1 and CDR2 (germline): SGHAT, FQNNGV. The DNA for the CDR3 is TGTGCCAGCAGCGCAGGGGGCCACGGGGAGCTGTTTTTT. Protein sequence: CASSAGGHGELFF.

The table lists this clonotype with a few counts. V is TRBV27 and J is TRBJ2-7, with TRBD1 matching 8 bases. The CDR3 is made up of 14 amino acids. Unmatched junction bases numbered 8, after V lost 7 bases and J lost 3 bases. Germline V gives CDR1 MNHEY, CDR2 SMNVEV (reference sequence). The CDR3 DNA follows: TGTGCCAGCAATCCCCGGACAGGGTACTACGAGCAGTACTTC. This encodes CASNPRTGYYEQYF.

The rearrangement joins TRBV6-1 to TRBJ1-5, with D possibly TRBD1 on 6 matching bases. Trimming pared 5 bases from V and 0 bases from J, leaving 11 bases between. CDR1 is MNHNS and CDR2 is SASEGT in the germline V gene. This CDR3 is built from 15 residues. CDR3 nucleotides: TGTGCCAGCAGTCGCGGACAGCTTAGCAATCAGCCCCAGCATTTT. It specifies CASSRGQLSNQPQHF.

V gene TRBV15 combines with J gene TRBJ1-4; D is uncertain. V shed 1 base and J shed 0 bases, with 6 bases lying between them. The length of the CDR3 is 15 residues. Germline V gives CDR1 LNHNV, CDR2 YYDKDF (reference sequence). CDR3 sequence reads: CATSRVTATNEKLFF. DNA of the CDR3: TGTGCCACCAGCAGAGTCACCGCAACTAATGAAAAACTGTTTTTT.

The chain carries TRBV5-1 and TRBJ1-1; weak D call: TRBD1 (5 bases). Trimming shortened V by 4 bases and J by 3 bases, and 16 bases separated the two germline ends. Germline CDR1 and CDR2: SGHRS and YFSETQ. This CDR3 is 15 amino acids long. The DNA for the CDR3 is TGCGCCAGCAGCCCTACGGGACGGCGGGACACTGAAGCTTTCTTT. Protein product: CASSPTGRRDTEAFF.

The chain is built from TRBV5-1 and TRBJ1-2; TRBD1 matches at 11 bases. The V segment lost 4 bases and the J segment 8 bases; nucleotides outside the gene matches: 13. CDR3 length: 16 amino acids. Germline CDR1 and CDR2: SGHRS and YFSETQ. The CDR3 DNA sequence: TGCGCCAGCAGCCTCACCCCCGGGACAGGGGGAGAGGGCTACACCTTC. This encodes CASSLTPGTGGEGYTF. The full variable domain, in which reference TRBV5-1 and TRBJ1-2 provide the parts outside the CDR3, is KAGVTQTPRYLIKTRGQQVTLSCSPISGHRSVSWYQQTPGQGLQFLFEYFSETQRNKGNFPGRFSGRQFSNSRSEMNVSTLELGDSALYLCASSLTPGTGGEGYTFGSGTRLTVV.

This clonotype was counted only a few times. The CDR3 loop is CASSRGDRGNPQPGYTF. CDR3 sequence (DNA): TGTGCCAGCAGTCGCGGGGACAGGGGAAACCCTCAGCCTGGCTACACCTTC. The chain recombines TRBV6-1 with TRBJ1-2; 10 bases map to TRBD1. V lost 5 bases to trimming and J lost 7 bases; unmatched junction nucleotides: 16. The CDR3 sequence is 17 residues long. The germline V gene has CDR1 MNHNS and CDR2 SASEGT.

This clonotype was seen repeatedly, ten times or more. The DNA of the CDR3 is TGTGCCAGCAGCCGAAGACAGGGCTATGGCTACACCTTC. Protein sequence: CASSRRQGYGYTF. The chain couples TRBV12-3 or TRBV12-4 to TRBJ1-2, with 7 bases identical to TRBD1. The J segment lost 4 bases and the V segment lost 6 bases, leaving 5 bases of the junction unmatched. This CDR3 spans 13 amino acids.

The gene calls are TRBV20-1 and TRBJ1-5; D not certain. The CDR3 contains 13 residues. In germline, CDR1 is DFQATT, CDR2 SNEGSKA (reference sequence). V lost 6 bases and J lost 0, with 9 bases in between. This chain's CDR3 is CSAIPPSNQPQHF. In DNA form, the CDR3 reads TGCAGTGCCATACCCCCTAGCAATCAGCCCCAGCATTTT.

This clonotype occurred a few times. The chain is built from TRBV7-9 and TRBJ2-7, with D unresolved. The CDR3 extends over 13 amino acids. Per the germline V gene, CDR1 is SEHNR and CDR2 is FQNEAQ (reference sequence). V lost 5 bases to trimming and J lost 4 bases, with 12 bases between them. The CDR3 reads CASSRSEEYEQYF. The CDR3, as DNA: TGTGCCAGCAGCCGCAGTGAAGAATACGAGCAGTACTTC.

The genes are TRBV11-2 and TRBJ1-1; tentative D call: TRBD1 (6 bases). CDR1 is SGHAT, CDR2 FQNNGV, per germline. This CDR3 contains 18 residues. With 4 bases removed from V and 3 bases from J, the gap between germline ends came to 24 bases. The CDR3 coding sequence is TGTGCCAGCAGCTCCCCGACTATGGGGGGCGGATGGGACACTGAAGCTTTCTTT. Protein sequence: CASSSPTMGGGWDTEAFF.

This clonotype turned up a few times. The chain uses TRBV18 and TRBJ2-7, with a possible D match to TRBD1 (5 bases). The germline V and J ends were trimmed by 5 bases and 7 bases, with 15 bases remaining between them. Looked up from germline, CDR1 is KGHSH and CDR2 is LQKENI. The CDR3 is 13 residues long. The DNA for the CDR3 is TGTGCCAGCTCAGTCACAGGCGTCTATGAGCAGTACTTC. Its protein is CASSVTGVYEQYF.

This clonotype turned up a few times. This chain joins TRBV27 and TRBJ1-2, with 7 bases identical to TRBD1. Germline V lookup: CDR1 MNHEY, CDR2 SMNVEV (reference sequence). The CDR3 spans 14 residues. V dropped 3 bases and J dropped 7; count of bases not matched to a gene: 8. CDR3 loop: CASSFSPQGSGYTF. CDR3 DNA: TGTGCCAGCAGTTTTTCCCCACAGGGGTCTGGCTACACCTTC.

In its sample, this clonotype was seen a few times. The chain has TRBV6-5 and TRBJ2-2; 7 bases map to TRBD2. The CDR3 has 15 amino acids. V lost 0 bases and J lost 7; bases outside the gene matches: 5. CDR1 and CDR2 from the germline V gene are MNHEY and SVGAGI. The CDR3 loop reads CASSYSPGGGGELFF. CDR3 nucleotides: TGTGCCAGCAGTTACTCACCGGGAGGAGGCGGGGAGCTGTTTTTT.